This record concerns one T cell receptor (beta chain) sequence. Its specificity is not known. This entry comes from a study of CD8 T cells in Susac syndrome. The study, taken as a whole, reports: It was acknowledged in the study that the number of individuals who were included in its TCR sequencing and HLA analysis was relatively small.

With random hexamers, 0.5 to 1 ug RNA was reverse transcribed. A multiplex approach, immunoSEQ multiplex PCR, amplified TCR beta CDR3 across 54 Vbeta and 13 Jbeta. TCRdb called the immunoSEQ multiplex PCR reads again in MiXCR, with one record for every CDR3 protein. Of about 170,000 distinct CDR3 sequences in the sample, about 93% were seen once. Sequencing of TCR beta, carried out with a high-throughput approach, was applied to CD8+ and CD4+ T cells from the blood. Isolation of CD8+ and CD4+ T cells was performed negatively, whereas enrichment of TEMRA cells was done by FACS. CDR1 is SGHRS, CDR2 YFSETQ, per germline. This CDR3 has 14 residues. With 5 bases clipped from V and 3 bases from J, the junction kept 2 bases outside the gene matches.

This rearrangement joins TRBV5-1 to TRBJ2-5; 12 nucleotides match TRBD2. The specimen sequenced was CD4+ T cells from PBMCs. The clonotype originates from a human donor with multiple sclerosis. The DNA for the CDR3 is TGCGCCAGCAGAAGGACTAGCGGGGAAGAGACCCAGTACTTC. Its protein product is CASRRTSGEETQYF. Combining the CDR3 with reference TRBV5-1 and TRBJ2-5 gives the whole variable domain KAGVTQTPRYLIKTRGQQVTLSCSPISGHRSVSWYQQTPGQGLQFLFEYFSETQRNKGNFPGRFSGRQFSNSRSEMNVSTLELGDSALYLCASRRTSGEETQYFGPGTRLLVL.